The T cell receptor beta chain described here comes from a study of T cell repertoires in cytomegalovirus infection. TCRdb reprocessed the reads via MiXCR and lists one record per CDR3 protein. This table holds about 250,000 distinct CDR3 sequences, 6% to 8% found once. Trimming stripped 4 bases from V and 7 bases from J, with 10 bases between. Germline CDR1 SGHTA, CDR2 FQGTGA. The length of the CDR3 is 13 residues. The source is a human donor in good health (CMV status not recorded). Some clones in this sample may be carry-over from other donors' samples. Source material: PBMCs. V is TRBV7-3 and J is TRBJ2-2; D might be TRBD2 (6 bases). CDR3 nucleotide sequence: TGTGCCAGCAGCTCGTGGGAGGACGGGGAGCTGTTTTTT. This sequence encodes CASSSWEDGELFF.